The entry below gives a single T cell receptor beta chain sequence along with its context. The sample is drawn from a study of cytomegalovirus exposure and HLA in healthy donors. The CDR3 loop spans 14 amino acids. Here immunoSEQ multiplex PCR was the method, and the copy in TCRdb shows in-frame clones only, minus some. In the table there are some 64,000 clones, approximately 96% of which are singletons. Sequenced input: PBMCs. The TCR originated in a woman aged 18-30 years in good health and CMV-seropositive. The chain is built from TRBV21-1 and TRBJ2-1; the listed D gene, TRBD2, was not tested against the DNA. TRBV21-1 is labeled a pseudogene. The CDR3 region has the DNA TGTGCCAGCAGCCGAGGGACTAGCGTACGAGAGCAGTTCTTC. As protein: CASSRGTSVREQFF.